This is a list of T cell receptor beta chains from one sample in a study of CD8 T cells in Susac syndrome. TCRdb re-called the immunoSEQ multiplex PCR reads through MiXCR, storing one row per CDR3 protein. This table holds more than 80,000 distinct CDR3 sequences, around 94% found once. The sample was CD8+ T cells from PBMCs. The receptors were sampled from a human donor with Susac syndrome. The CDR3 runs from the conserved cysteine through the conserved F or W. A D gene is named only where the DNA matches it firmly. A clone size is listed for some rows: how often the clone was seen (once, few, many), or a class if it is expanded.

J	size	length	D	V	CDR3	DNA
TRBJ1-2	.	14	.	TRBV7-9	CASSLVQANYGYTF	TGTGCCAGCAGCTTAGTGCAGGCGAACTATGGCTACACCTTC
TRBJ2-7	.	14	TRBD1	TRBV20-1	CSAKGTEYSYEQYF	TGCAGTGCTAAGGGGACAGAATACTCCTACGAGCAGTACTTC
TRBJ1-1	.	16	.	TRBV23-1	CASSQSHTRGYTEAFF	TGCGCCAGCAGTCAATCGCACACCAGGGGTTACACTGAAGCTTTCTTT
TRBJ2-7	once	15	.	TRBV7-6	CASSLVVGGSYEQYF	TGTGCCAGCAGCTTAGTGGTAGGGGGCTCCTACGAGCAGTACTTC
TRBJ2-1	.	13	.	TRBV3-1	CASSQSDYNEQFF	TGTGCCAGCAGCCAATCGGACTACAATGAGCAGTTCTTC
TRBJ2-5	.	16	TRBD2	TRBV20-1	CSARGGLAGPEETQYF	TGCAGTGCTAGAGGCGGACTAGCGGGGCCGGAGGAGACCCAGTACTTC
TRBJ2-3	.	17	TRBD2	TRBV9	CASHPGGAGADTDTQYF	TGTGCCAGCCACCCAGGAGGAGCGGGGGCCGACACAGATACGCAGTATTTT
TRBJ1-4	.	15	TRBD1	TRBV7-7	CASSRGQGTNEKLFF	TGTGCCAGCAGCCGAGGACAGGGGACTAATGAAAAACTGTTTTTT
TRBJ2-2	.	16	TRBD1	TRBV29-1	CSVEARGPRNTGELFF	TGCAGCGTTGAGGCCAGGGGGCCAAGGAACACCGGGGAGCTGTTTTTT
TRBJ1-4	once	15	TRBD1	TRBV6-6	CASSPQGATNEKLFF	TGTGCCAGCAGTCCCCAGGGGGCAACTAATGAAAAACTGTTTTTT
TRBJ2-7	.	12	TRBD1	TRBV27	CATGQGGSEQYF	TGTGCCACCGGACAGGGGGGAAGCGAGCAGTACTTC
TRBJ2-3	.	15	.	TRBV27	CASSPRSTSTDTQYF	TGTGCCAGCAGTCCCCGGTCGACTAGCACAGATACGCAGTATTTT
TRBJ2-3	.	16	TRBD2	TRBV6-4	CASSERLAGSTDTQYF	TGTGCCAGCAGTGAACGACTAGCGGGTAGCACAGATACGCAGTATTTT
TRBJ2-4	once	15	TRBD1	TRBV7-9	CASSSFDRGGNIQYF	TGTGCCAGCAGCTCCTTCGACAGGGGCGGAAACATTCAGTACTTC
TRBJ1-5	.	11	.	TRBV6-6	CASRTDQPQHF	TGTGCCAGCAGAACTGATCAGCCCCAGCATTTT
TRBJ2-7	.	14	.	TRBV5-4	CASSSRGWTDEQYF	TGTGCCAGCAGCTCCCGGGGCTGGACGGACGAGCAGTACTTC
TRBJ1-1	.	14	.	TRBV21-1	CASSKLGGASEAFF	TGTGCCAGCAGCAAACTGGGGGGGGCGAGTGAAGCTTTCTTT
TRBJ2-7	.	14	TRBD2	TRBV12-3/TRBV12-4	CASSRGGDSYEQYF	TGTGCCAGCAGCCGGGGGGGGGACTCCTACGAGCAGTACTTC
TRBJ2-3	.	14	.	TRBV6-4	CASSDSVGTDTQYF	TGTGCCAGCAGTGACTCAGTGGGCACAGATACGCAGTATTTT
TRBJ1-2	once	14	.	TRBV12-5	CATGGGNDPYGYTF	TGTGCTACCGGGGGGGGGAACGATCCCTATGGCTACACCTTC
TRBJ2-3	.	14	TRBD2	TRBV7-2	CASSFSGGPDTQYF	TGTGCCAGCAGCTTTAGCGGGGGGCCAGATACGCAGTATTTT
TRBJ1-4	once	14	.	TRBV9	CASSVGSQGEKLFF	TGTGCCAGCAGCGTAGGGTCCCAGGGGGAAAAACTGTTTTTT
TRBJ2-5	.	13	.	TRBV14	CASSRPPGETQYF	TGTGCCAGCAGTCGGCCGCCTGGGGAGACCCAGTACTTC
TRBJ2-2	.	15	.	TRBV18	CASSRPPGAAGELFF	TGTGCCAGCTCACGCCCTCCAGGGGCAGCCGGGGAGCTGTTTTTT
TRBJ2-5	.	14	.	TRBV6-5	CASSYSSRGETQYF	TGTGCCAGCAGTTACTCGAGTAGGGGAGAGACCCAGTACTTC
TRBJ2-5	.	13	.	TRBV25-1	CASNKGITETQYF	TGTGCCAGCAATAAAGGGATTACAGAGACCCAGTACTTC
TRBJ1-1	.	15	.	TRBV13	CASSSLGTPSTEAFF	TGTGCCAGCAGCTCCCTGGGAACCCCCAGTACGGAAGCTTTCTTT
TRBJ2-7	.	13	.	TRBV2	CASSGDPSYEQYF	TGTGCCAGCAGTGGGGACCCTTCCTACGAGCAGTACTTC